This T cell receptor (beta chain) was found in a study of PD-L1 blockade in urothelial cancer (dated by TCRdb to about 2017). Some background on the complete study: Therapy was started in the mid-2010s for all patients, and atezolizumab 1,200 mg was administered intravenously every 3 weeks. About 85% of the roughly 29 patients were males with bladder-origin urothelial cancer, and about 60% of the roughly 30 reported a prior smoking history. Patients had an ECOG performance status of 0 or 1 and had received between 0 and 3 prior chemotherapy regimens. Blood samples were analyzed at 3 weeks after treatment start (second dose) and at 6 weeks after treatment start. A median of about 140,000 T cells and some 90,000 unique TCRs was obtained from blood samples, and a median clonality of 0.080 was observed. An exploratory multi-omic analysis was conducted of the somatic, immune and clinical correlates of response to PD-L1 blockade with atezolizumab in urothelial cancer. Pretreatment tumor samples, along with matched peripheral blood serially collected before and after atezolizumab treatment, were subjected to TCR sequencing. Durable clinical benefit was defined as a progression-free survival longer than 6 months, and TCR features were additionally tested against progression-free survival and overall survival. In the same patients who had TCR sequencing, pretreatment tumors also underwent whole exome sequencing and RNA sequencing. Roughly 9 patients reached durable clinical benefit, while around 19 patients did not. Pretreatment blood TCR-seq was available for twenty-nine patients, at least one posttreatment blood collection was obtained for about 24 patients, and tumor TCR-seq was available for about 24 patients. Overall study outcomes, separate from this receptor: Because the sample size was small (n ≈ 30) and many of the analyses were exploratory, the results are meant to be hypothesis-generating. A pretreatment peripheral blood TCR clonality below the median was linked to improved progression-free and overall survival. Greater expansion of tumor-associated TCR clones in peripheral blood 3 weeks after the start of treatment was observed in patients with durable benefit (n of about 20, p = 0.022).

The time point label of this sample denotes: pretreatment peripheral blood. The cohort included about 30 patients with locally advanced or metastatic urothelial carcinoma who were treated at Memorial Sloan Kettering on a trial protocol. Peripheral blood mononuclear cells were collected pretreatment and during treatment, with between 1 and 8 total time points per patient. The Qiagen DNeasy Blood extraction kit was used to purify genomic DNA from total PBMCs and tumor samples. PBMCs were collected pretreatment and during treatment, and were isolated and stored as previously described. Synthetic TCR analog templates were spiked into each PCR to estimate absolute template abundance from read counts. The immunoSEQ assay was used to amplify TCRbeta CDR3 regions from genomic DNA with bias-controlled V and J gene primers. Sequencing of rearranged TCRbeta segments was performed at approximately 20X coverage. As for the original processing: Clustering was used to correct sequencing errors, and CDR3s were annotated against IMGT to assign V, D and J genes. Only productive TCRbeta rearrangements were used in downstream analyses, excluding out-of-frame or stop-codon sequences. Clonality was computed as one minus Shannon entropy normalized by the log of the number of unique productive sequences. Fisher's exact test with Benjamini-Hochberg correction, at a threshold of adjusted p below 0.01, was used to find clones that differed between time points or between blood and tumor. In TCRdb, the immuneACCESS table is reduced to in-frame sequences with V and J assigned. These tables do not hold every clone; where another copy was compared, an unresolved V gene accounts for under half, and the others remain unexplained. V and J calls and clone size are those listed in that table; D and trimming were worked out from the DNA. This sample gives 86,000 or so clones in total; approximately 81% of them show up just once. Of the sample, 14% falls within the top ten clones.

Clipping removes 2 bases from V and 4 bases from J, with 6 as the unmatched junction base count. The CDR3, cysteine through phenylalanine, is 16 amino acids long. Only CDR3 DNA remains: 48 bases, in frame from the first base. CDR1 and CDR2, looked up from the germline V gene, are SGHDT and YYEEEE. As concerns this clone: Its antigen remains unidentified. No qualities accompany the bases; no much larger clone lies one base away.

This receptor chain uses TRBV5-6 and TRBJ2-1, with 10 junctional bases fitting TRBD1. The source is a man aged 60 to 69 with urothelial cancer. The sequences come from PBMCs, collected around atezolizumab (anti-PD-L1) treatment. The CDR3 region: CASSFRRTGGYNEQFF. At the DNA level, the sequence is TGTGCCAGCAGCTTCAGAAGGACAGGGGGTTACAATGAGCAGTTCTTC.